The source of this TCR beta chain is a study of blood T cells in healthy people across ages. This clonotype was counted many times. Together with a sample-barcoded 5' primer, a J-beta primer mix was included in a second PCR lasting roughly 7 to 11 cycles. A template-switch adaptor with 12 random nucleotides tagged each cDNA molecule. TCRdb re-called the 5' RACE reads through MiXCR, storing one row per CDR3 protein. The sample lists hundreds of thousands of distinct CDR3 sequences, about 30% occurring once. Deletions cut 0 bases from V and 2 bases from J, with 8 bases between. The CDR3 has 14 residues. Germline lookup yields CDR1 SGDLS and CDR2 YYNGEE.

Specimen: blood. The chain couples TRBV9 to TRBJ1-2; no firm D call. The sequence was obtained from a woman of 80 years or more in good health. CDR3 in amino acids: CASSVGAGNYGYTF. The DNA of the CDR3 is TGTGCCAGCAGCGTAGGAGCCGGGAACTATGGCTACACCTTC.